Each of the 4 T cell receptor beta chains below was sequenced from the same sample in a study of CD8+ T cells in alopecia areata. cDNA prepared by RNA extraction and subsequent reverse transcription served as the template for sequencing. Sequenced by immunoSEQ multiplex PCR; TCRdb stores in-frame clones only, minus some. This table holds under 150,000 clones, around 50% found once. Material: NKG2D-low CD8+ T cells sorted from blood. These receptors originate from a human donor with alopecia areata.

V gene TRBV28 combines with J gene TRBJ2-3; tentatively, D is TRBD2 (6 bases). Germline CDR1 reads MDHEN; CDR2 reads SYDVKM. Trimming pared 6 bases from V and 8 bases from J, leaving 6 bases between. CDR3 size: 10 residues. The CDR3 loop reads CASRGGTQYF. DNA of the CDR3: TGTGCCAGCAGGGGAGGTACGCAGTATTTT.

The gene calls are TRBV14 and TRBJ2-7, with D hard to call. Trimming shortened V by 9 bases and J by 0 bases, and 12 bases separated the two germline ends. Germline V gives CDR1 SGHDN, CDR2 FVKESK. The length of the CDR3 is 13 residues. The DNA of the CDR3 is TGTGCCAGTCGGACGGGCAGCTCCTACGAGCAGTACTTC. Its translation: CASRTGSSYEQYF.

The table lists this clone with a count of one. The rearrangement joins TRBV2 to TRBJ2-1; 10 bases are a match to TRBD1. Per germline, CDR1 SNHLY and CDR2 FYNNEI. The CDR3 is 15 residues long. V gave up 9 bases and J gave up 7 bases; unmatched junction bases: 12. CDR3 nucleotide sequence: TGTGCCAGATACCCGGGACAGGGGACAGGGAATGAGCAGTTCTTC. Amino acid sequence: CARYPGQGTGNEQFF.

The rearrangement links TRBV29-1 to TRBJ2-7, with 7 bases aligning to TRBD2. Trimming cost V 6 bases and J 3 bases; bases outside gene matches: 8. The CDR3 extends over 13 amino acids. Germline V CDR1 and CDR2: SQVTM, ANQGSEA. This CDR3 reads CSVPGLTFYEQYF. The CDR3 DNA reads TGCAGCGTACCGGGACTAACCTTCTACGAGCAGTACTTC.